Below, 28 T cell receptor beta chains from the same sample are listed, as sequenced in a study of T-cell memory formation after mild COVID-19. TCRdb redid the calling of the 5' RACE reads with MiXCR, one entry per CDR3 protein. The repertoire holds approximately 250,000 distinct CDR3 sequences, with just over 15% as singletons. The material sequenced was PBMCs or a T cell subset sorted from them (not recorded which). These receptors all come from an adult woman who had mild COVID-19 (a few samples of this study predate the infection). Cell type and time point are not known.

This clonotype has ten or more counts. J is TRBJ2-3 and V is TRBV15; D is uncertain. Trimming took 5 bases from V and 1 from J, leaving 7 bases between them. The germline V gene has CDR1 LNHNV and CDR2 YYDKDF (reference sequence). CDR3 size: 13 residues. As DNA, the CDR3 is TGTGCCACCAGCCATCGGGGCACAGATACGCAGTATTTT. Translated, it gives CATSHRGTDTQYF. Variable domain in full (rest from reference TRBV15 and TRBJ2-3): DAMVIQNPRYQVTQFGKPVTLSCSQTLNHNVMYWYQQKSSQAPKLLFHYYDKDFNNEADTPDNFQSRRPNTSFCFLDIRSPGLGDTAMYLCATSHRGTDTQYFGPGTRLTVL.

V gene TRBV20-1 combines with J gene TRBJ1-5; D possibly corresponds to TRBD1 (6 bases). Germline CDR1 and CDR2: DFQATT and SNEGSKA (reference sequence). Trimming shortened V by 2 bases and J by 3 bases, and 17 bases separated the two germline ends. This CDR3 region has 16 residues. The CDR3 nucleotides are TGCAGTGCTAGAACGGGGGGCGAAGTTTACAATCAGCCCCAGCATTTT. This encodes CSARTGGEVYNQPQHF.

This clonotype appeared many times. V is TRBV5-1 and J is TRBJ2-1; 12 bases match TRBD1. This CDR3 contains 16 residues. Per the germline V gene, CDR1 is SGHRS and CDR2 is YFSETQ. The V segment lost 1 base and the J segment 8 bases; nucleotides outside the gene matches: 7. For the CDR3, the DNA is TGCGCCAGCAGCTTGTCCCGGGACAGGGGGCTCGATGAGCAGTTCTTC. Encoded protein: CASSLSRDRGLDEQFF.

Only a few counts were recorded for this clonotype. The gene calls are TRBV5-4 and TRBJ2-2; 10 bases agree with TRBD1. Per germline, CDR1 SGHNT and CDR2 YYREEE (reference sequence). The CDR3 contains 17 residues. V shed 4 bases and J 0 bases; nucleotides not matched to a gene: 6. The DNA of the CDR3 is TGTGCCAGCAGCAGGGACAGGGGTTCCGCGAACACCGGGGAGCTGTTTTTT. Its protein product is CASSRDRGSANTGELFF.

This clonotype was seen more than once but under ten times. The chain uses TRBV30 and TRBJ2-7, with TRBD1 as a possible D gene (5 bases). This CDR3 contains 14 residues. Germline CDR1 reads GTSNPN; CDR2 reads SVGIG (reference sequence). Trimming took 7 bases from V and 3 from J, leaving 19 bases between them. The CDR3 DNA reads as TGTGCCTCCGGCCCAGGTGGACATCTCTACGAGCAGTACTTC. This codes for CASGPGGHLYEQYF.

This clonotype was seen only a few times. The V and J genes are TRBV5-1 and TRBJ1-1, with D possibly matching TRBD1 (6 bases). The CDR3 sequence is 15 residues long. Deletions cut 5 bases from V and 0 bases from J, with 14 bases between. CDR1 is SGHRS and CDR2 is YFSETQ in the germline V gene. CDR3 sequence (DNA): TGCGCCAGCAGACTGATACAGGGCATGAACACTGAAGCTTTCTTT. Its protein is CASRLIQGMNTEAFF.

The CDR3, as DNA: TGTGCCAGCAGTTACGGCAGGGGGCCCAGCACAGATACGCAGTATTTT. Protein product: CASSYGRGPSTDTQYF. The chain couples TRBV6-2 or TRBV6-3 to TRBJ2-3; 8 bases fit TRBD1. CDR3 length: 16 amino acids. V trimming: 2 bases; J trimming: 0 bases; junction bases outside the gene matches: 4. Germline lookup yields CDR1 MNHEY and CDR2 SVGEGT.

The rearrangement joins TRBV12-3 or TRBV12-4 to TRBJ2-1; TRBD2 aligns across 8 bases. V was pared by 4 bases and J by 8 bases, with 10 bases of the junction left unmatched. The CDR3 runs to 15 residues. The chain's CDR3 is CASSSRLARGDEQFF. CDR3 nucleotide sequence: TGTGCCAGCAGTTCCCGACTAGCGAGGGGCGATGAGCAGTTCTTC.

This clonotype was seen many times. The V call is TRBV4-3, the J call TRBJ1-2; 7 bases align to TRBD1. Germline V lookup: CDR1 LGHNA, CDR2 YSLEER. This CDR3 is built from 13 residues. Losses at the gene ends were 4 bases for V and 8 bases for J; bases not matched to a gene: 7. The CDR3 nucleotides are TGCGCCAGCAGCCTGACAGGGAGTGAGGGCTACACCTTC. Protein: CASSLTGSEGYTF.

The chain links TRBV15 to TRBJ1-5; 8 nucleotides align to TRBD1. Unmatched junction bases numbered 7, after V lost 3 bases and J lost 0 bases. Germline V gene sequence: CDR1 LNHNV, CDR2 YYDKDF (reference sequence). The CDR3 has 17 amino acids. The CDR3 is CATSSRQGKYSNQPQHF. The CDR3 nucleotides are TGTGCCACCAGCAGCCGACAGGGGAAATATAGCAATCAGCCCCAGCATTTT.

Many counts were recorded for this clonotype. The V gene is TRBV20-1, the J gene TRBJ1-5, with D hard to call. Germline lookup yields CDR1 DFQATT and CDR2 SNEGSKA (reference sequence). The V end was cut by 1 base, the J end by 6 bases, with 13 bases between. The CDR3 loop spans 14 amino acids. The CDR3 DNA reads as TGCAGTGCTAGAGCTGGGCCGGTTAGTCAGCCCCAGCATTTT. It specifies CSARAGPVSQPQHF.

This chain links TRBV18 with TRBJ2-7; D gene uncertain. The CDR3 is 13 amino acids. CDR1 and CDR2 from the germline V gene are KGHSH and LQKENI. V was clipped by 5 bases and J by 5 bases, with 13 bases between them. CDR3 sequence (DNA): TGTGCCAGCTCAAAGGCAGACCCCAACGAGCAGTACTTC. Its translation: CASSKADPNEQYF.

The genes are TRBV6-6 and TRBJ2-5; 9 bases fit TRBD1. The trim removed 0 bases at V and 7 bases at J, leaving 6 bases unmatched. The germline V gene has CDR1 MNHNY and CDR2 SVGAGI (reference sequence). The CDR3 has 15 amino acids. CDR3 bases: TGTGCCAGCAGTTACTCGAGGACAGGGGATTTGACCCAGTACTTC. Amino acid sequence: CASSYSRTGDLTQYF.

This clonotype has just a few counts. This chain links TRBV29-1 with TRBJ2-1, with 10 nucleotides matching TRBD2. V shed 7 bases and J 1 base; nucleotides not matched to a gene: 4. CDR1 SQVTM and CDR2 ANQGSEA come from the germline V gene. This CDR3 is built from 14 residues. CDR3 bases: TGCAGCGCTTTGACTAGCGGGTCCTACAATGAGCAGTTCTTC. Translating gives CSALTSGSYNEQFF.

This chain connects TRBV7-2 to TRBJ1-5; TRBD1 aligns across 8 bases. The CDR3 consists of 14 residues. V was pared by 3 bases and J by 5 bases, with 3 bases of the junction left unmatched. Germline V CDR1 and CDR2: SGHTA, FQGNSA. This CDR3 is CASSLRTGHQPQHF. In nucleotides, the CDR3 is TGTGCCAGCAGCTTGAGGACAGGGCATCAGCCCCAGCATTTT.

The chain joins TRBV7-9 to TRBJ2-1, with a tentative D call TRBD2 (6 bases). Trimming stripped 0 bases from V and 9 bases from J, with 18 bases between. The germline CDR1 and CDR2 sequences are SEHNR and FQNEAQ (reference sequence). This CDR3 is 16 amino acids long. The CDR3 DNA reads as TGTGCCAGCAGCTTAGCGTTGCCCCTCGGGGGTAGTGAGCAGTTCTTC. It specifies CASSLALPLGGSEQFF.

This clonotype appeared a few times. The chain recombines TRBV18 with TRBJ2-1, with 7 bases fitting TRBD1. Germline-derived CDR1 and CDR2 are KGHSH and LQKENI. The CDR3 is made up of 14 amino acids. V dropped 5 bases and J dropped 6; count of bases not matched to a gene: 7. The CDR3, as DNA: TGTGCCAGCTCAACCTACAGGGGCGTCAATGAGCAGTTCTTC. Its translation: CASSTYRGVNEQFF.

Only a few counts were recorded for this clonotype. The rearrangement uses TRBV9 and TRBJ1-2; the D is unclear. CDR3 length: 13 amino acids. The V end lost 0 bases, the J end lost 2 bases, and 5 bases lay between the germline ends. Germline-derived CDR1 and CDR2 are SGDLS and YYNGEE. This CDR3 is CASSVEINYGYTF. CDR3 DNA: TGTGCCAGCAGCGTAGAGATCAACTATGGCTACACCTTC.

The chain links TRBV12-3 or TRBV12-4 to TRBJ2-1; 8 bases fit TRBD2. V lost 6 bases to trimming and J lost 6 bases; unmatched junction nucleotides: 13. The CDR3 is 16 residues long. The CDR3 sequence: CASRRDLAGGVNEQFF. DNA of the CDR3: TGTGCCAGCAGACGGGATCTAGCGGGTGGAGTCAATGAGCAGTTCTTC.

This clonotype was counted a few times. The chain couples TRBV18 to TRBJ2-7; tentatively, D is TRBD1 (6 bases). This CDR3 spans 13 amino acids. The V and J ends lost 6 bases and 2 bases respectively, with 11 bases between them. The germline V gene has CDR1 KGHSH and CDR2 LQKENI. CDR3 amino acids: CASSQGWAYEQYF. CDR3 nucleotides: TGTGCCAGCTCCCAGGGGTGGGCCTACGAGCAGTACTTC.

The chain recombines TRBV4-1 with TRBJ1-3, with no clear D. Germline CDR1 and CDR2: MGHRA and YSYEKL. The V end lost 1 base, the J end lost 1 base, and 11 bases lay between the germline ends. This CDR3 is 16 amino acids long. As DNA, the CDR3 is TGCGCCAGCAGCCAAGCACTACCCCAATCTGGAAACACCATATATTTT. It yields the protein CASSQALPQSGNTIYF.

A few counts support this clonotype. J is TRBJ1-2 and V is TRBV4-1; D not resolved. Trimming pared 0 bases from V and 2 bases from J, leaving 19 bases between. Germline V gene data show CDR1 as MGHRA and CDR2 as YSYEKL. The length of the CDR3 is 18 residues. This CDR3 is CASSQDKGVKGVNYGYTF. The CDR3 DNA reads TGCGCCAGCAGCCAAGATAAAGGCGTAAAGGGCGTCAACTATGGCTACACCTTC.

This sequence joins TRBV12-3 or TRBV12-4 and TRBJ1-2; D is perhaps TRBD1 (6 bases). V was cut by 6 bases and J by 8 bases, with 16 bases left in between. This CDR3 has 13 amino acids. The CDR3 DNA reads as TGTGCCAGCAGCCGAGACAGGATCAACGGCTACACCTTC. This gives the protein CASSRDRINGYTF.

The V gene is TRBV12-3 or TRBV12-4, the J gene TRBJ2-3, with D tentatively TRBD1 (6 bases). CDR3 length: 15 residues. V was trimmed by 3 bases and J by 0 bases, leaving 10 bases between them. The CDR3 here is CASSFQGRSTDTQYF. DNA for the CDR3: TGTGCCAGCAGTTTTCAGGGGCGTAGCACAGATACGCAGTATTTT.

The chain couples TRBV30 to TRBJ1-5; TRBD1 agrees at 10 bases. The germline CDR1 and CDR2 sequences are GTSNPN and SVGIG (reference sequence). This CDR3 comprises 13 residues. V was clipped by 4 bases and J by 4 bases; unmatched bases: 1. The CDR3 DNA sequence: TGTGCCTGGAAGGGACAGGGGAATCAGCCCCAGCATTTT. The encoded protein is CAWKGQGNQPQHF.

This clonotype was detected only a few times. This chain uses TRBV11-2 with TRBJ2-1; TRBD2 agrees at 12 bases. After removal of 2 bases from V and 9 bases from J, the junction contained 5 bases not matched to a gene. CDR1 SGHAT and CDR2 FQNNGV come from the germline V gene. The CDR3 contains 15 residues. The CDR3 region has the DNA TGTGCCAGCAGCTTAACCGGACTAGCGGGAACTGAGCAGTTCTTC. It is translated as CASSLTGLAGTEQFF.

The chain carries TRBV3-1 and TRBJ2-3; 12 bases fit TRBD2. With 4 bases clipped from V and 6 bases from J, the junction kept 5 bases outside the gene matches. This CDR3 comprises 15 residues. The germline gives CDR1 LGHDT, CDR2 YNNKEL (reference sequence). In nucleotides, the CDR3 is TGTGCCAGCAGCCGACTAGCGGGGGCGGGGGATACGCAGTATTTT. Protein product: CASSRLAGAGDTQYF.

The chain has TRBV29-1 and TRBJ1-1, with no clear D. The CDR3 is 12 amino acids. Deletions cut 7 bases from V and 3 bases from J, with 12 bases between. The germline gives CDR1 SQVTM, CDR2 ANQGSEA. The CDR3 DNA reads TGCAGCGGGCGGCGGGCCTACACTGAAGCTTTCTTT. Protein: CSGRRAYTEAFF.